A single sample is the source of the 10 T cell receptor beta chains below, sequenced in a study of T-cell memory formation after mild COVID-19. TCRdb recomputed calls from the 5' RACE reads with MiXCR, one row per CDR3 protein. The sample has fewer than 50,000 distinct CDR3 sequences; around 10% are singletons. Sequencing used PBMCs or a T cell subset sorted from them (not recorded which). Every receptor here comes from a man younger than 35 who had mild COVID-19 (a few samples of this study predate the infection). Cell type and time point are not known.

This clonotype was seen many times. The CDR3 DNA reads as TGTGCCAGCAGTTTCTTCCGGCAGGGTGGACACGAGCAGTACGTC. Amino acid sequence: CASSFFRQGGHEQYV. The chain links TRBV28 to TRBJ2-7, with a possible D match to TRBD1 (5 bases). Deletions cut 3 bases from V and 5 bases from J, with 17 bases between. This CDR3 has 15 amino acids. The germline CDR1 and CDR2 sequences are MDHEN and SYDVKM.

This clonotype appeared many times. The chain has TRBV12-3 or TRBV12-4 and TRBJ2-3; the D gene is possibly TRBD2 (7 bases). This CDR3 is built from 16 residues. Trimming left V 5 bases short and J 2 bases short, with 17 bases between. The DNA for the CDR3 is TGTGCCAGCAGTGCCCCGAGGGGGGGGGTCACAGATACGCAGTATTTT. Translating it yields CASSAPRGGVTDTQYF.

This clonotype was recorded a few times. The CDR3, as DNA: TGTGCCAGCAGTGAAGCAGGGACAGGGAGCGAGCAGTACTTC. Translating it yields CASSEAGTGSEQYF. The V call is TRBV6-1, the J call TRBJ2-7, with 9 bases aligning to TRBD1. Germline lookup yields CDR1 MNHNS and CDR2 SASEGT. V shed 0 bases, J shed 6 bases, and the junction held 3 bases outside the gene matches. CDR3 length equals 14 residues.

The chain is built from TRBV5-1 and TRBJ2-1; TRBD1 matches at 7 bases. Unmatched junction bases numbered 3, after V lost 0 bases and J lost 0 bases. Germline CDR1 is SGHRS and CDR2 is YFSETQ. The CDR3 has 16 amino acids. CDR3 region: CASSLDGDSSYNEQFF. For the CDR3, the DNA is TGCGCCAGCAGCTTGGATGGGGACAGCTCCTACAATGAGCAGTTCTTC.

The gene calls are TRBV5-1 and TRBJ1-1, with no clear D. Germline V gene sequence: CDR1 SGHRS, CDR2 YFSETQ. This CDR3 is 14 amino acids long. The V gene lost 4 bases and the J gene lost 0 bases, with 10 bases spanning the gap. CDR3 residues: CASSPVTMNTEAFF. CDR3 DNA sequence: TGCGCCAGCAGCCCAGTAACTATGAACACTGAAGCTTTCTTT.

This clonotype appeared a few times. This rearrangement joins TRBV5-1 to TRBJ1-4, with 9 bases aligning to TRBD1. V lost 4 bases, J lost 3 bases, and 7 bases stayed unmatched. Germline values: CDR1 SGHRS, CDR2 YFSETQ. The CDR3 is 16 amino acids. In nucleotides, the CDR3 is TGCGCCAGCAGCCCCAACAGGGGGCAATCTAATGAAAAACTGTTTTTT. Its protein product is CASSPNRGQSNEKLFF.

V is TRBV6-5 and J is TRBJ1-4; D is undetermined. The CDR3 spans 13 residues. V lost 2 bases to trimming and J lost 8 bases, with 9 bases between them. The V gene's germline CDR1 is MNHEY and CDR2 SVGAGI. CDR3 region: CASSYRVREKLFF. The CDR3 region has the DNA TGTGCCAGCAGTTACAGGGTTCGCGAAAAACTGTTTTTT.

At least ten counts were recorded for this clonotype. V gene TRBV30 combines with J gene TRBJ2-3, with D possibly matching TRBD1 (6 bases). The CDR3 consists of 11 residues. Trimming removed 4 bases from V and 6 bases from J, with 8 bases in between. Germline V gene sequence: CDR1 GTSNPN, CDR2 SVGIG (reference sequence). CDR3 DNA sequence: TGTGCCTGGAACAGGGCGGATACGCAGTATTTT. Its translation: CAWNRADTQYF.

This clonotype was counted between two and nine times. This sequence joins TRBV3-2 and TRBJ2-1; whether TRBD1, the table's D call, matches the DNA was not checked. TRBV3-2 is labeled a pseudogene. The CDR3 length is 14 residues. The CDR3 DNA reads TGTGCCAGCAGCCCGCCGGGAATTCTCAATGAGCAGTTCTTC. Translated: CASSPPGILNEQFF.

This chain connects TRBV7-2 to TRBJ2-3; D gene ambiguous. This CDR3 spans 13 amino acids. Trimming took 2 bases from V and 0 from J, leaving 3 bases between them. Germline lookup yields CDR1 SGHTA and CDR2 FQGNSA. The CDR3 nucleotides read TGTGCCAGCAGCTTACCCAGCACAGATACGCAGTATTTT. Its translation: CASSLPSTDTQYF. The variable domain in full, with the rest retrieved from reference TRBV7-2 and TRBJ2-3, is GAGVSQSPSNKVTEKGKDVELRCDPISGHTALYWYRQSLGQGLEFLIYFQGNSAPDKSGLPSDRFSAERTGGSVSTLTIQRTQQEDSAVYLCASSLPSTDTQYFGPGTRLTVL.